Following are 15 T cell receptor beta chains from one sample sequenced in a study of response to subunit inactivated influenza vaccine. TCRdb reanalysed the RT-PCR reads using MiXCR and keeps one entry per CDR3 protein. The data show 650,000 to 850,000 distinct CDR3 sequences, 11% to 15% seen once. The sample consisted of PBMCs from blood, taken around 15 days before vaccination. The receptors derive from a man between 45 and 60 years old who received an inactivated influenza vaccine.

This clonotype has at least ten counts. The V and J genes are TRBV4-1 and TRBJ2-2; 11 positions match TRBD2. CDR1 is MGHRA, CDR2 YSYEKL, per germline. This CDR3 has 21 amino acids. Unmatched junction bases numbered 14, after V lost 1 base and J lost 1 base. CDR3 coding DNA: TGCGCCAGCAGCCAAGGAGGTGTGACCTCGCTAGCGGGGGGGAACACCGGGGAGCTGTTTTTT. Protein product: CASSQGGVTSLAGGNTGELFF.

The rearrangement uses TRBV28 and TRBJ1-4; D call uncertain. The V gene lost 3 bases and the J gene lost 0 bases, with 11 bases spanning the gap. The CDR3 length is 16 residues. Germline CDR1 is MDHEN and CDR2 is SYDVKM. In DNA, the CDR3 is TGTGCCAGCAGTTTGGGATCATTTGCAACTAATGAAAAACTGTTTTTT. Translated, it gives CASSLGSFATNEKLFF.

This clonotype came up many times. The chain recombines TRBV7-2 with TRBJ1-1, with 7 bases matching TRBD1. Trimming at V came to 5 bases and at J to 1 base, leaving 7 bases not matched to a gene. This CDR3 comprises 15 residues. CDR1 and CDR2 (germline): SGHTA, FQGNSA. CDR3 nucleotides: TGTGCCAGCAGCGCCACAGGGGCCTGGAACACTGAAGCTTTCTTT. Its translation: CASSATGAWNTEAFF.

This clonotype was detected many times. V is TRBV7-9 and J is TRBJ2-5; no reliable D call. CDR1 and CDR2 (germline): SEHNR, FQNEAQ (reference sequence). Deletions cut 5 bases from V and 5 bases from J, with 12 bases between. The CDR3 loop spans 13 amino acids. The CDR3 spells CASSQVLWETQYF. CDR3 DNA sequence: TGTGCCAGCAGCCAGGTGTTGTGGGAGACCCAGTACTTC.

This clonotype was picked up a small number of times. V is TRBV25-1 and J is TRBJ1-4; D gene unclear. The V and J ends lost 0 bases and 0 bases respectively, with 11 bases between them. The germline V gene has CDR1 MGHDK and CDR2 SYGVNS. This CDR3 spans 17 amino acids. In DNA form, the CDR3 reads TGTGCCAGCAGTGAATATAGAACACCAGCAACTAATGAAAAACTGTTTTTT. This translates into CASSEYRTPATNEKLFF.

The CDR3 reads CASSPAGLAGTNEQFF. The CDR3 bases are TGTGCCAGCAGTCCTGCCGGGCTAGCGGGTACTAATGAGCAGTTCTTC. V and J are TRBV28 and TRBJ2-1, with TRBD2 matching 8 bases. Germline V gene sequence: CDR1 MDHEN, CDR2 SYDVKM. CDR3 length equals 16 residues. With V trimmed by 5 bases and J by 7 bases, 13 bases remained unmatched.

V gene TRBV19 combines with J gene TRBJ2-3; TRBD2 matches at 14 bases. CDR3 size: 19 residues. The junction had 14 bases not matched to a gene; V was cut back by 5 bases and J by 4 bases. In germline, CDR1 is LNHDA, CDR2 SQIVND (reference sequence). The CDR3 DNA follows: TGTGCCAGTAGTCCTCTACCGGGACTAGCGGGGGATGATCCAGATACGCAGTATTTT. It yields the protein CASSPLPGLAGDDPDTQYF.

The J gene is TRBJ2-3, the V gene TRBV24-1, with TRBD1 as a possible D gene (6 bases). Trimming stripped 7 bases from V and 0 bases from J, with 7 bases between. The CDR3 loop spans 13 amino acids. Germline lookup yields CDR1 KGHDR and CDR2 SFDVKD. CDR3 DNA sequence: TGTGCCACCAGCGGACAGAGCACAGATACGCAGTATTTT. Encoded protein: CATSGQSTDTQYF.

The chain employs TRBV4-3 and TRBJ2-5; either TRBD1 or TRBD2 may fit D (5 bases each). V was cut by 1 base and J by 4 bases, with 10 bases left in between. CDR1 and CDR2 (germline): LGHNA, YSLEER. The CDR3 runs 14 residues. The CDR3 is CASSQGPGRETQYF. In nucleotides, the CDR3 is TGCGCCAGCAGCCAAGGCCCGGGACGAGAGACCCAGTACTTC.

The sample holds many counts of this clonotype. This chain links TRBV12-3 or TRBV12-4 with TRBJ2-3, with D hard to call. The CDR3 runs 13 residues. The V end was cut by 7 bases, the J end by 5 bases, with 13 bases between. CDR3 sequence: CASTLRLGDTQYF. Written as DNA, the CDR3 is TGTGCCAGCACCCTCCGTCTGGGAGATACGCAGTATTTT.

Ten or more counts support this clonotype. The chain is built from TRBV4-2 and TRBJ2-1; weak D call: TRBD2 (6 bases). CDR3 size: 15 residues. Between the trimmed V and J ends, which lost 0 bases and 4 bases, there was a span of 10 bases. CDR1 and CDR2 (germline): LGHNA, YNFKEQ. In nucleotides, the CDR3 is TGTGCCAGCAGCCAAGATCGGGGGAGATACAATGAGCAGTTCTTC. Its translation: CASSQDRGRYNEQFF.

In nucleotides, the CDR3 is TGCGCCAGCAGCCCCCGGGGCAGGAAACCCTACAATGAGCAGTTCTTC. It yields the protein CASSPRGRKPYNEQFF. The rearrangement joins TRBV5-1 to TRBJ2-1; D possibly uses TRBD1 or TRBD2 (5 bases each). The CDR3 is 16 residues long. Germline V gives CDR1 SGHRS, CDR2 YFSETQ. Trimming took 4 bases from V and 2 from J, leaving 16 bases between them.

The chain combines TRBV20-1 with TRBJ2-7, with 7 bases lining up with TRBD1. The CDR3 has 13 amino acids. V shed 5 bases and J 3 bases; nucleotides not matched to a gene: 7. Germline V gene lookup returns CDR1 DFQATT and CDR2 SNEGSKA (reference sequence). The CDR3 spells CSAEDRPGYEQYF. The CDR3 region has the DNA TGCAGTGCTGAGGACAGGCCAGGCTACGAGCAGTACTTC.

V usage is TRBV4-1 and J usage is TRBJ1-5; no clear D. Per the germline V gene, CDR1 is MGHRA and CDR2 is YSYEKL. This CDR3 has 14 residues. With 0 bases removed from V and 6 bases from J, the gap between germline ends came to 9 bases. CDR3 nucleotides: TGCGCCAGCAGCCAAGAGTTGTTTTTTCAGCCCCAGCATTTT. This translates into CASSQELFFQPQHF.

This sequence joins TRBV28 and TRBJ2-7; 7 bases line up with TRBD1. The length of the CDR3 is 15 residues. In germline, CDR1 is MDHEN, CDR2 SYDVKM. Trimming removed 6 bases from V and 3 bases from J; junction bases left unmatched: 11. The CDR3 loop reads CASRKALGDSYEQYF. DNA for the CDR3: TGTGCCAGCAGGAAAGCCTTGGGGGACAGCTACGAGCAGTACTTC.